The 21 T cell receptor beta chains given below trace back to one sample, sequenced in a study of radiotherapy plus CTLA-4 blockade in lung cancer. Sequenced by immunoSEQ multiplex PCR; TCRdb stores in-frame clones only, minus some. The sample holds over 80,000 clones, around 87% seen once. The specimen comprised peripheral blood, sampled from a patient treated with radiotherapy plus ipilimumab. The receptors derive from a human donor with non-small cell lung cancer that progressed on radiotherapy plus ipilimumab.

The chain employs TRBV27 and TRBJ2-7; no definite D call. Germline CDR1 MNHEY, CDR2 SMNVEV (reference sequence). This CDR3 is built from 15 residues. Trimming shortened V by 5 bases and J by 2 bases, and 16 bases separated the two germline ends. In DNA, the CDR3 is TGTGCCAGCAGTCCCCGGTCCACTTTAACCTACGAGCAGTACTTC. It translates to CASSPRSTLTYEQYF.

This sequence joins TRBV25-1 and TRBJ2-7; possible D gene TRBD1, 5 bases. CDR3 length: 15 amino acids. Trimming cost V 0 bases and J 0 bases, with 9 bases left between them. Germline-derived CDR1 and CDR2 are MGHDK and SYGVNS. For the CDR3, the DNA is TGTGCCAGCAGTGAATACGACAGACCCTCCTACGAGCAGTACTTC. Protein sequence: CASSEYDRPSYEQYF.

The rearrangement uses TRBV27 and TRBJ2-1; D is perhaps TRBD1 or TRBD2 (5 bases each). The V end was cut by 8 bases, the J end by 2 bases, with 13 bases between. The CDR3 runs to 14 residues. Germline-derived CDR1 and CDR2 are MNHEY and SMNVEV (reference sequence). The CDR3 DNA reads as TGTGCCAGCCACCGGCAGGGACCCTACAATGAGCAGTTCTTC. The encoded protein is CASHRQGPYNEQFF.

The DNA of the CDR3 is TGTGCCAGCAGCGTAGGTGGTCTCGTCCCAAATGAGCAGTTCTTC. It encodes CASSVGGLVPNEQFF. The V call is TRBV9, the J call TRBJ2-1; D is undetermined. Germline CDR1 SGDLS, CDR2 YYNGEE. Between the trimmed V and J ends, which lost 0 bases and 7 bases, there was a span of 14 bases. The CDR3 runs 15 residues.

The genes are TRBV30 and TRBJ1-3; no reliable D call. Trimming removed 0 bases from V and 0 bases from J, with 6 bases in between. The CDR3 spans 14 residues. The germline CDR1 and CDR2 sequences are GTSNPN and SVGIG (reference sequence). The DNA for the CDR3 is TGTGCCTGGAGTGTATCGAGCTCTGGAAACACCATATATTTT. Its translation is CAWSVSSSGNTIYF.

The CDR3 here is CASRQGGFPNYGYTF. For the CDR3, the DNA is TGCGCCAGCAGACAAGGGGGCTTCCCTAACTATGGCTACACCTTC. The V call is TRBV5-1, the J call TRBJ1-2, with 7 bases aligning to TRBD1. This CDR3 comprises 15 residues. V trimming: 5 bases; J trimming: 0 bases; junction bases outside the gene matches: 7. CDR1 and CDR2 (germline): SGHRS, YFSETQ.

The CDR3 region has the DNA TGCAGCGTCCCAAAGCGGGTTAGCACAGATACGCAGTATTTT. It yields the protein CSVPKRVSTDTQYF. The chain uses TRBV29-1 and TRBJ2-3; TRBD2 is a possible D gene (6 bases). Germline V CDR1 and CDR2: SQVTM, ANQGSEA. This CDR3 has 14 amino acids. V gave up 6 bases and J gave up 0 bases, with 13 bases separating them.

The rearrangement uses TRBV19 and TRBJ1-2, with a possible D match to TRBD1 (6 bases). The CDR3 totals 15 residues. The V end was cut by 8 bases, the J end by 5 bases, with 21 bases between. Germline V CDR1 and CDR2: LNHDA, SQIVND (reference sequence). The CDR3 region is CASQQGPHLWYGYTF. Here the CDR3 DNA reads TGTGCCAGTCAGCAGGGGCCGCATTTATGGTATGGCTACACCTTC.

This clone was seen just once. Here the CDR3 DNA reads TGTGCCAGCAGCGTAGCCGCAGGGCGTGACGAGCAGTACTTC. Protein product: CASSVAAGRDEQYF. The chain carries TRBV9 and TRBJ2-7; D is perhaps TRBD1 (5 bases). The CDR3 covers 14 residues. Between the trimmed V and J ends, which lost 0 bases and 5 bases, there was a span of 12 bases. CDR1 is SGDLS and CDR2 is YYNGEE in the germline V gene.

The CDR3 spells CASSMDRVSGNTIYF. CDR3 bases: TGTGCCAGCAGCATGGACAGGGTCTCTGGAAACACCATATATTTT. The chain carries TRBV2 and TRBJ1-3, with TRBD1 matching 8 bases. Per the germline V gene, CDR1 is SNHLY and CDR2 is FYNNEI. The CDR3 sequence is 15 residues long. The junction had 4 bases not matched to a gene; V was cut back by 6 bases and J by 0 bases.

This clone was observed a handful of times. Other DNA variants within this sample encode the same CDR3. V and J are TRBV9 and TRBJ1-4, with 7 bases aligning to TRBD1. From germline, CDR1 is SGDLS and CDR2 YYNGEE. V dropped 3 bases and J dropped 5; count of bases not matched to a gene: 4. The CDR3 has 14 residues. As DNA, the CDR3 is TGTGCCAGCAGCGCGGGACAGACGAATGAAAAACTGTTTTTT. Translation: CASSAGQTNEKLFF.

The V call is TRBV28, the J call TRBJ1-1; D gene ambiguous. Germline CDR1 MDHEN, CDR2 SYDVKM. The CDR3 contains 13 residues. V was clipped by 3 bases and J by 11 bases, with 16 bases between them. The CDR3 region is CASSFGKGLYAFF. CDR3 coding DNA: TGTGCCAGCAGTTTTGGAAAGGGCCTTTATGCTTTCTTT.

The J gene is TRBJ2-2, the V gene TRBV6-5, with TRBD2 matching over 11 bases. With V trimmed by 2 bases and J by 7 bases, 3 bases remained unmatched. The CDR3 runs 15 residues. CDR1 is MNHEY and CDR2 is SVGAGI in the germline V gene. CDR3 residues: CASSYVAGGVGELFF. CDR3 DNA sequence: TGTGCCAGCAGTTACGTAGCGGGAGGGGTCGGGGAGCTGTTTTTT.

The chain employs TRBV30 and TRBJ2-3, with D perhaps TRBD2 (5 bases). V dropped 3 bases and J dropped 8 bases, with 6 bases sitting between them. This CDR3 region has 10 residues. From germline, CDR1 is GTSNPN and CDR2 SVGIG (reference sequence). CDR3 protein: CAWRRGTQYF. DNA for the CDR3: TGTGCCTGGAGACGGGGTACGCAGTATTTT.

The chain links TRBV11-3 to TRBJ2-5; D might be TRBD2 (5 bases). CDR3 length: 15 residues. V lost 1 base and J lost 5, with 14 bases in between. Germline assignment: CDR1 SGHNT and CDR2 YENEEA. CDR3 bases: TGTGCCAGCAGCTTAGCTTTTCCAGTAGCGGAGACCCAGTACTTC. It specifies CASSLAFPVAETQYF. The complete variable domain, with remaining parts taken from reference TRBV11-3 and TRBJ2-5, reads EAGVVQSPRYKIIEKKQPVAFWCNPISGHNTLYWYLQNLGQGPELLIRYENEEAVDDSQLPKDRFSAERLKGVDSTLKIQPAELGDSAVYLCASSLAFPVAETQYFGPGTRLLVL.

This chain uses TRBV7-9 with TRBJ2-5; 9 bases are a match to TRBD1. The trim removed 5 bases at V and 4 bases at J, leaving 11 bases unmatched. This CDR3 comprises 16 residues. CDR1 is SEHNR, CDR2 FQNEAQ, per germline (reference sequence). CDR3: CASSRWTGEVPETQYF. DNA of the CDR3: TGTGCCAGCAGCCGATGGACAGGGGAAGTCCCAGAGACCCAGTACTTC.

The gene calls are TRBV6-1 and TRBJ2-5; D tentatively fits TRBD1 or TRBD2 (7 bases each). The better agreement between TRBJ2-7 and the DNA end casts doubt on the J call. Germline V gives CDR1 MNHNS, CDR2 SASEGT. CDR3 length: 15 residues. This CDR3 is CASSETQGRVDEQYF. The CDR3 DNA reads as TGTGCCAGCAGTGAGACACAGGGGAGGGTGGACGAGCAGTACTTC.

For this clone: One end of the junction varies from germline; a read error may be responsible. The gene calls are TRBV29-1 and TRBJ2-7; 12 bases map to TRBD1. Germline V gene sequence: CDR1 SQVTM, CDR2 ANQGSEA. The CDR3 covers 13 residues. The CDR3 DNA is TGCAGCGTTGAGGGGACAGGGGGCTCCGAGCAGTGCTTC. Protein product: CSVEGTGGSEQCF.

The chain employs TRBV4-1 and TRBJ1-4; 7 nucleotides line up with TRBD1. The CDR3 has 15 residues. The germline gives CDR1 MGHRA, CDR2 YSYEKL. The junction had 7 bases not matched to a gene; V was cut back by 4 bases and J by 5 bases. DNA for the CDR3: TGCGCCAGCAGCCGAACCGGGACAGTGAATGAAAAACTGTTTTTT. Translation gives CASSRTGTVNEKLFF.

This chain links TRBV5-1 with TRBJ1-2; possibly TRBD1 for D (5 bases). The V end lost 4 bases, the J end lost 3 bases, and 19 bases lay between the germline ends. Germline CDR1 reads SGHRS; CDR2 reads YFSETQ. The CDR3 covers 16 residues. Here the CDR3 DNA reads TGCGCCAGCAGCGGCCCGTCGGGACGGACTGACTATGGCTACACCTTC. Translating gives CASSGPSGRTDYGYTF.

The rearrangement joins TRBV10-3 to TRBJ2-5, with D unresolved. The CDR3 length is 14 residues. Germline V gene data show CDR1 as ENHRY and CDR2 as SYGVKD. The ends were cut back, 4 bases at V and 0 bases at J, with 9 bases in the middle. The CDR3 region has the DNA TGTGCCATCAGTGGGCAAGGTAACCAAGAGACCCAGTACTTC. Protein sequence: CAISGQGNQETQYF.